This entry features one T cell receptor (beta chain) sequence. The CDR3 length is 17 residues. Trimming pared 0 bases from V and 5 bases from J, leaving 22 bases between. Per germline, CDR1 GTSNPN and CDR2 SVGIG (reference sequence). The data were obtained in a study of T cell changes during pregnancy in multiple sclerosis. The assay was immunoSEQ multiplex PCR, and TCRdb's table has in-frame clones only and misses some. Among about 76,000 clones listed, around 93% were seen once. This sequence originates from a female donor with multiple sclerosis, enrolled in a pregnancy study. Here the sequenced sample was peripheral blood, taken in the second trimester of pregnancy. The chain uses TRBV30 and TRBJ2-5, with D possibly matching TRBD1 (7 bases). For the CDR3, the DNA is TGTGCCTGGAGTGTATCAGGTCGCAGGGGGGCAGGGGAGACCCAGTACTTC. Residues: CAWSVSGRRGAGETQYF.